One sample yielded the 5 T cell receptor beta chains listed below, sequenced in a study of lymphopenia after photon versus proton radiotherapy (dated by TCRdb to about 2019). Library preparation was by the immunoSEQ multiplex PCR assay. TCRdb holds this immuneACCESS table with in-frame rearrangements only. Some clones are missing; in checked studies, unresolved V genes explain under half, and the rest has no known cause. Present in this sample are around 18,000 clones, 84% of which were seen just once. The ten largest clones represent under 25% of the sample. Sequenced material: peripheral blood, taken from a patient treated with proton-based radiotherapy. These receptors all come from a man between 65 and 85 years old with pancreatic cancer.

V and J are TRBV5-4 and TRBJ2-7, with 8 bases identical to TRBD1. Trimming removed 3 bases from V and 7 bases from J; junction bases left unmatched: 12. This CDR3 is built from 15 residues. The germline CDR1 and CDR2 sequences are SGHNT and YYREEE (reference sequence). CDR3 DNA: TGTGCCAGCAGCTCAGATGGACAGGGCGGGCGAGAGCAGTACTTC. The encoded protein is CASSSDGQGGREQYF.

The chain couples TRBV27 to TRBJ1-1; no definite D call. The CDR3 is 13 amino acids. Germline V gives CDR1 MNHEY, CDR2 SMNVEV (reference sequence). V dropped 2 bases and J dropped 5 bases, with 9 bases sitting between them. The CDR3 loop reads CASSLKPSTEAFF. The CDR3 DNA sequence: TGTGCCAGCAGTTTAAAGCCGAGTACTGAAGCTTTCTTT.

This clone was seen a handful of times. The chain couples TRBV9 to TRBJ2-1, with TRBD1 as a possible D gene (7 bases). The germline V gene has CDR1 SGDLS and CDR2 YYNGEE. Trimming took 0 bases from V and 8 from J, leaving 15 bases between them. The CDR3 is made up of 15 amino acids. The CDR3 DNA sequence: TGTGCCAGCAGCGTAGTTGGAGGGGGCCTCGATGAGCAGTTCTTC. Amino acid sequence: CASSVVGGGLDEQFF.

This clone was detected a few times. The chain employs TRBV7-9 and TRBJ1-6; TRBD1 matches at 9 bases. This CDR3 contains 15 residues. The V and J ends lost 4 bases and 10 bases, in that order; junction bases with no gene match: 8. CDR1 and CDR2 from the germline V gene are SEHNR and FQNEAQ (reference sequence). CDR3 residues: CASSSAGQGASPLHF. CDR3 nucleotide sequence: TGTGCCAGCAGCTCGGCGGGACAGGGAGCCTCACCCCTCCACTTT.

The chain has TRBV11-1 and TRBJ2-2; D possibly corresponds to TRBD1 (6 bases). V was trimmed by 1 base and J by 5 bases, leaving 17 bases between them. Germline CDR1 is SGHAT and CDR2 is FQDESV (reference sequence). The CDR3 contains 17 residues. The CDR3 coding sequence is TGTGCCAGCAGCTTAGAGGGGGTCGCCTCAGGAACCGGGGAGCTGTTTTTT. Residues: CASSLEGVASGTGELFF.